The 16 T cell receptor beta chains presented below share a single source sample, sequenced in a study of blood T cell repertoires in COVID-19. Clones were read by immunoSEQ multiplex PCR, and TCRdb kept only the in-frame ones, dropping some. The data contain 88,000 or so clones, 65% to 90% of them singletons. The specimen sequenced was peripheral blood. The receptors stem from a man aged 55 to 70 with acute or convalescent COVID-19.

This rearrangement joins TRBV18 to TRBJ2-7; 9 bases fit TRBD1. Losses at the gene ends were 5 bases for V and 5 bases for J; bases not matched to a gene: 10. Germline CDR1 and CDR2: KGHSH and LQKENI. The CDR3 totals 15 residues. The CDR3 loop reads CASSEQGAYDDEQYF. CDR3 nucleotide sequence: TGTGCCAGCTCAGAACAGGGGGCGTATGACGACGAGCAGTACTTC. The full variable domain, its missing parts supplied by reference TRBV18 and TRBJ2-7, is NAGVMQNPRHLVRRRGQEARLRCSPMKGHSHVYWYRQLPEEGLKFMVYLQKENIIDESGMPKERFSAEFPKEGPSILRIQQVVRGDSAAYFCASSEQGAYDDEQYFGPGTRLTVT.

In regard to this clone: Other DNA sequences in the same sample also yield this CDR3. The V and J genes are TRBV5-8 and TRBJ1-1; 7 nucleotides line up with TRBD1. The length of the CDR3 is 14 residues. V lost 1 base and J lost 0; bases outside the gene matches: 0. Per the germline V gene, CDR1 is SGHTS and CDR2 is YDEGEE. CDR3 bases: TGTGCCAGCAGCTTGAGGGGGCTGAACACTGAAGCTTTCTTT. It codes for CASSLRGLNTEAFF.

This clone occurred many times. The chain carries TRBV19 and TRBJ1-5; a weak D match, TRBD1 (5 bases). Trimming pared 4 bases from V and 1 base from J, leaving 8 bases between. The length of the CDR3 is 14 residues. Germline CDR1 is LNHDA and CDR2 is SQIVND (reference sequence). The CDR3 is CASSRGGSNQPQHF. Written as DNA, the CDR3 is TGTGCCAGTAGTAGGGGGGGGAGCAATCAGCCCCAGCATTTT.

This chain links TRBV4-3 with TRBJ1-5, with D unclear. The V end lost 0 bases, the J end lost 4 bases, and 7 bases lay between the germline ends. From germline, CDR1 is LGHNA and CDR2 YSLEER. The CDR3 is 14 amino acids. CDR3 sequence reads: CASSQDRWNQPQHF. The CDR3 coding sequence is TGCGCCAGCAGCCAAGACAGGTGGAATCAGCCCCAGCATTTT.

The gene calls are TRBV11-2 and TRBJ1-2; the D is unclear. The CDR3 consists of 14 residues. Deletions cut 5 bases from V and 5 bases from J, with 15 bases between. Germline CDR1 is SGHAT and CDR2 is FQNNGV. CDR3 in amino acids: CASSPVPGGYGYTF. In nucleotides, the CDR3 is TGTGCCAGCAGCCCGGTTCCGGGAGGATATGGCTACACCTTC.

The V call is TRBV27, the J call TRBJ1-2, with a weak D call TRBD1 (6 bases). Trimming removed 5 bases from V and 8 bases from J, with 21 bases in between. This CDR3 comprises 15 residues. The germline V gene encodes CDR1 MNHEY and CDR2 SMNVEV (reference sequence). Here the CDR3 reads CASSRSGGGRVGYTF. For the CDR3, the DNA is TGTGCCAGCAGTCGCTCCGGGGGGGGGCGCGTAGGCTACACCTTC.

The chain employs TRBV27 and TRBJ2-1, with 10 positions matching TRBD2. Germline V gene lookup returns CDR1 MNHEY and CDR2 SMNVEV (reference sequence). CDR3 length: 14 residues. Unmatched junction bases numbered 5, after V lost 5 bases and J lost 7 bases. This CDR3 is CASSPLAGVNEQFF. For the CDR3, the DNA is TGTGCCAGCAGTCCCCTAGCGGGGGTAAATGAGCAGTTCTTC.

This chain links TRBV5-1 with TRBJ2-5; 8 bases match TRBD1. The CDR3 runs 14 residues. V dropped 2 bases and J dropped 4; count of bases not matched to a gene: 4. Germline loops: CDR1 SGHRS, CDR2 YFSETQ. DNA of the CDR3: TGCGCCAGCAGCTTCGGGACAGGTAGAGAGACCCAGTACTTC. Translating gives CASSFGTGRETQYF.

The V and J genes are TRBV5-1 and TRBJ1-1, with D unresolved. Germline-derived CDR1 and CDR2 are SGHRS and YFSETQ. The CDR3 loop spans 12 amino acids. The V end was cut by 0 bases, the J end by 7 bases, with 7 bases between. In nucleotides, the CDR3 is TGCGCCAGCAGCTTGGGGCCTGTTGAAGCTTTCTTT. Translation: CASSLGPVEAFF.

The rearrangement links TRBV30 to TRBJ1-3; no clear D gene. CDR1 is GTSNPN and CDR2 is SVGIG in the germline V gene (reference sequence). The CDR3 is 13 amino acids. V shed 3 bases and J shed 10 bases, with 16 bases lying between them. As DNA, the CDR3 is TGTGCCTGGAGAGGAGGGAACCCTGGGACCATATATTTT. Its translation is CAWRGGNPGTIYF.

The chain couples TRBV19 to TRBJ1-1; possibly TRBD1 for D (6 bases). CDR1 LNHDA and CDR2 SQIVND come from the germline V gene (reference sequence). CDR3 length: 13 amino acids. Trimming pared 5 bases from V and 5 bases from J, leaving 12 bases between. CDR3: CASSSPGVTEAFF. The CDR3, as DNA: TGTGCCAGTAGTTCGCCAGGGGTGACTGAAGCTTTCTTT.

V usage is TRBV11-2 and J usage is TRBJ2-7; 9 bases line up with TRBD1. CDR3 length equals 16 residues. Per the germline V gene, CDR1 is SGHAT and CDR2 is FQNNGV. J lost 7 bases, V lost 5 bases, and 15 bases had no gene match. The chain's CDR3 is CASSLGAGQGMLEQYF. CDR3 DNA sequence: TGTGCCAGCAGCCTTGGGGCGGGACAGGGTATGTTGGAGCAGTACTTC.

J is TRBJ2-7 and V is TRBV3-1 (or the pseudogene TRBV3-2), with 9 bases identical to TRBD2. V was pared by 4 bases and J by 3 bases, with 7 bases of the junction left unmatched. Germline CDR1 is LGHDT and CDR2 is YNNKEL (reference sequence). CDR3 size: 15 residues. CDR3 residues: CASSRSSGSLYEQYF. Here the CDR3 DNA reads TGTGCCAGCAGCCGCAGTAGCGGGAGTCTCTACGAGCAGTACTTC.

The rearrangement joins TRBV12-5 to TRBJ2-7; perhaps TRBD1 as D (5 bases). Germline CDR1 is LGHNT and CDR2 is FRNRAP. The germline V and J ends were trimmed by 3 bases and 1 base, with 10 bases remaining between them. This CDR3 has 14 residues. The CDR3 spells CASGLGVQSYEQYF. The CDR3 DNA reads as TGTGCTAGTGGTTTAGGGGTTCAATCCTACGAGCAGTACTTC.

This clone was picked up a small number of times. This chain uses TRBV5-1 with TRBJ2-7, with TRBD1 identical over 9 bases. CDR3 size: 15 residues. Trimming removed 8 bases from V and 0 bases from J; junction bases left unmatched: 9. Germline CDR1 reads SGHRS; CDR2 reads YFSETQ. CDR3 sequence: CASSTTGGYSYEQYF. The CDR3 nucleotides are TGCGCCAGTTCAACTACAGGGGGCTACTCCTACGAGCAGTACTTC.

The genes are TRBV7-2 and TRBJ1-1, with 10 nucleotides matching TRBD1. Unmatched junction bases numbered 6, after V lost 5 bases and J lost 6 bases. CDR3 length equals 14 residues. Per the germline V gene, CDR1 is SGHTA and CDR2 is FQGNSA. CDR3 region: CASSATGGKAEAFF. The CDR3 DNA follows: TGTGCCAGCAGCGCGACAGGGGGCAAGGCTGAAGCTTTCTTT.